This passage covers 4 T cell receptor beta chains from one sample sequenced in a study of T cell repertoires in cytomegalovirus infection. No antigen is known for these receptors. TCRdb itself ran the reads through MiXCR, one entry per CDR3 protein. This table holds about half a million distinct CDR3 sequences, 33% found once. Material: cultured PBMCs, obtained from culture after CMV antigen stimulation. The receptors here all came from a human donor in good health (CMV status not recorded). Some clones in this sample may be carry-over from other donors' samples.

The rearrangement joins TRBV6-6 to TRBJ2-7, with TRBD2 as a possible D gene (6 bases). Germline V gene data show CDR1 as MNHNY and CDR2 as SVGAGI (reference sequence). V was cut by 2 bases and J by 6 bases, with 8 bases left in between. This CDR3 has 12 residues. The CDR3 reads CASSYGGVEQYV. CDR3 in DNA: TGTGCCAGCAGTTACGGAGGGGTCGAGCAGTACGTC.

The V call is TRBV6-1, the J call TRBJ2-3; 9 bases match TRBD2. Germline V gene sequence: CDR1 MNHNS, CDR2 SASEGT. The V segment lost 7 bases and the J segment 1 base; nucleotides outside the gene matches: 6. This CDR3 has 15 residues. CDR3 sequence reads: CASTYRTSGTDTQYF. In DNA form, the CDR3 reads TGTGCCAGCACATACAGGACTAGCGGCACAGATACGCAGTATTTT.

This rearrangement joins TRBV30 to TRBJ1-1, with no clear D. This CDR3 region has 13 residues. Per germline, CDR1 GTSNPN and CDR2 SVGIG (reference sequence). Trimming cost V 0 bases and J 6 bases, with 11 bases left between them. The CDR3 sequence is CAWSVQRPPEAFF. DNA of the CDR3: TGTGCCTGGAGTGTACAGCGGCCTCCTGAAGCTTTCTTT. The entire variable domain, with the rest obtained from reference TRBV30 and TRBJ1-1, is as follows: SQTIHQWPATLVQPVGSPLSLECTVEGTSNPNLYWYRQAAGRGLQLLFYSVGIGQISSEVPQNLSASRPQDRQFILSSKKLLLSDSGFYLCAWSVQRPPEAFFGQGTRLTVV.

In nucleotides, the CDR3 is TGTGCCAGCAGCCTAACCGGGACTAGCGGCCCCGAGCAGTTCTTC. Translated: CASSLTGTSGPEQFF. The chain joins TRBV28 to TRBJ2-1; 11 positions agree with TRBD2. The CDR3 totals 15 residues. V shed 6 bases and J 10 bases; nucleotides not matched to a gene: 11. Germline-derived CDR1 and CDR2 are MDHEN and SYDVKM. The full variable domain, its missing parts supplied by reference TRBV28 and TRBJ2-1, is DVKVTQSSRYLVKRTGEKVFLECVQDMDHENMFWYRQDPGLGLRLIYFSYDVKMKEKGDIPEGYSVSREKKERFSLILESASTNQTSMYLCASSLTGTSGPEQFFGPGTRLTVL.